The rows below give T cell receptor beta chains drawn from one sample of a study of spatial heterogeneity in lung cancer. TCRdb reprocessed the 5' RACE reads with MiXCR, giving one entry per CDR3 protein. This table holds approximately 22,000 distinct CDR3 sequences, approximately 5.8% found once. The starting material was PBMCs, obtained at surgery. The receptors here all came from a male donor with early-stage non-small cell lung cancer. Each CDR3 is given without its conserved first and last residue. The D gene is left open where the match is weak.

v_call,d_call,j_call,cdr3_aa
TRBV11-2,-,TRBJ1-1,ASGSLLATEAF
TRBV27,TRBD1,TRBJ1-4,ASSLYAPGTAATNEKLF
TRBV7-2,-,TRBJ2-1,ASSLIGGSYNEQF
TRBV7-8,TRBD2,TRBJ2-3,ASSLAGLAGPGTDTQY
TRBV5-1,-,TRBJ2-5,ASTPVRGQETQY
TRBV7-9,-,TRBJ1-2,ASSVSGTARNYGYT
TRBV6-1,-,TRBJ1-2,ASMWEVGYT
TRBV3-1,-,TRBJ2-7,ASSDSSYEQY
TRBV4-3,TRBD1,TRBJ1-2,ASSRSGTGKGYT
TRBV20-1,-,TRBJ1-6,SARGLQATNSPLH
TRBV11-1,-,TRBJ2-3,ASSFLLTQY
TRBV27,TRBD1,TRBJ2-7,ASSPSLSGQPVY